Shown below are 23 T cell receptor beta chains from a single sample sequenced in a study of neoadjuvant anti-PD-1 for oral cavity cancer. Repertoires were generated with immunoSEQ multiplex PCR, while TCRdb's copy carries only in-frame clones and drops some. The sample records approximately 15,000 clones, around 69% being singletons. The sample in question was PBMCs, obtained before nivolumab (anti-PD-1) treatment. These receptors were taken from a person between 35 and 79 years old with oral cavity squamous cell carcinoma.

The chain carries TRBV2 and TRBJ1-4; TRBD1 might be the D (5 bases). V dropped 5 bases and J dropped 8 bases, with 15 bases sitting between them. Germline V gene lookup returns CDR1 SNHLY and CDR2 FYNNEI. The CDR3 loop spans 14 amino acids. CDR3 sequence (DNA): TGTGCCAGCAGTTTAACGGGACCTGGGGAAAAACTGTTTTTT. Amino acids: CASSLTGPGEKLFF.

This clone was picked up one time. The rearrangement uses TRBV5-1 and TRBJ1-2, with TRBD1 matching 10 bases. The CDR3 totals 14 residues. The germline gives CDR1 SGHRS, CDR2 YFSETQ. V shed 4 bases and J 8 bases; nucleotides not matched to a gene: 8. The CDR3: CASSPGTGEGGYTF. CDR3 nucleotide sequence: TGCGCCAGCAGCCCGGGGACAGGGGAAGGAGGCTACACCTTC.

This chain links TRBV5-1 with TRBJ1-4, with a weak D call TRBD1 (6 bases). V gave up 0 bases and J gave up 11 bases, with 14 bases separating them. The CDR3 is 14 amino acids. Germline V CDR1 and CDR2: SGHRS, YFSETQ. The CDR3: CASSLVSVRGKLFF. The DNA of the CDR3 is TGCGCCAGCAGCTTGGTGTCAGTGAGGGGGAAACTGTTTTTT.

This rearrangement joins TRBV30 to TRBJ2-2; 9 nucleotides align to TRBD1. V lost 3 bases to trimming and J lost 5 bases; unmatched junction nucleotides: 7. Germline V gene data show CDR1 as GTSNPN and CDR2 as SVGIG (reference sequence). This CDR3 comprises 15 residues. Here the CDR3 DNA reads TGTGCCTGGAGGATTCGGGACAGGGCGACCGGGGAGCTGTTTTTT. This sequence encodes CAWRIRDRATGELFF.

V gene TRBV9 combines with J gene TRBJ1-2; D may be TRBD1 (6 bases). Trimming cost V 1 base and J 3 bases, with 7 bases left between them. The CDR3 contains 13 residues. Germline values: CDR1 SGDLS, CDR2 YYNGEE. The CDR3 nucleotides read TGTGCCAGCAGCGTATACAGGGACTATGGCTACACCTTC. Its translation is CASSVYRDYGYTF. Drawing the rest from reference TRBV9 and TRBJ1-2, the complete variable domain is DSGVTQTPKHLITATGQRVTLRCSPRSGDLSVYWYQQSLDQGLQFLIQYYNGEERAKGNILERFSAQQFPDLHSELNLSSLELGDSALYFCASSVYRDYGYTFGSGTRLTVV.

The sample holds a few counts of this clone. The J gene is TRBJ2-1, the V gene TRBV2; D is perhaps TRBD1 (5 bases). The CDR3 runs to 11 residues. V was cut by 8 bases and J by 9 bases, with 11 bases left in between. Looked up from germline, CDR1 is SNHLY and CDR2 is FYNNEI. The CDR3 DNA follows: TGTGCCAGCGGTGGGGCAGGTGAGCAGTTCTTC. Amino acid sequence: CASGGAGEQFF. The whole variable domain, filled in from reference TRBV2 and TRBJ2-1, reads EPEVTQTPSHQVTQMGQEVILRCVPISNHLYFYWYRQILGQKVEFLVSFYNNEISEKSEIFDDQFSVERPDGSNFTLKIRSTKLEDSAMYFCASGGAGEQFFGPGTRLTVL.

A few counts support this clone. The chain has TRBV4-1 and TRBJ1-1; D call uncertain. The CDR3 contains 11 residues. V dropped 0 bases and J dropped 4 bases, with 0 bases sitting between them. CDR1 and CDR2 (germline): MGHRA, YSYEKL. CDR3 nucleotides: TGCGCCAGCAGCCAAGACACTGAAGCTTTCTTT. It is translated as CASSQDTEAFF.

The CDR3 spells CASTKGSGNQPQHF. DNA of the CDR3: TGTGCCAGCACCAAGGGGAGCGGCAATCAGCCCCAGCATTTT. The V gene is TRBV6-6, the J gene TRBJ1-5, with D possibly matching TRBD1 (5 bases). The V gene's germline CDR1 is MNHNY and CDR2 SVGAGI (reference sequence). Deletions cut 7 bases from V and 2 bases from J, with 12 bases between. This CDR3 comprises 14 residues.

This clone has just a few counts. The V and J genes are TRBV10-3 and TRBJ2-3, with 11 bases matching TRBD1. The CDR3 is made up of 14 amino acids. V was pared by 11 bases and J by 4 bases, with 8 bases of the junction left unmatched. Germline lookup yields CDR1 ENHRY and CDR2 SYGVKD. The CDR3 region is CASEGGQGADTQYF. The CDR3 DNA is TGTGCCTCCGAGGGGGGACAGGGGGCAGATACGCAGTATTTT.

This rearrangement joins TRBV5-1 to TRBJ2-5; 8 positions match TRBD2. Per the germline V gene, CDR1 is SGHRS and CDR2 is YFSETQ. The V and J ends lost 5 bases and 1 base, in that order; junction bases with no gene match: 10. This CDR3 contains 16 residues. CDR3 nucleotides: TGCGCCAGCAGGGTGCGTGGGCTAGCGGGCCAAGAGACCCAGTACTTC. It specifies CASRVRGLAGQETQYF. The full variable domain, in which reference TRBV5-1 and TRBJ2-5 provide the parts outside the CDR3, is KAGVTQTPRYLIKTRGQQVTLSCSPISGHRSVSWYQQTPGQGLQFLFEYFSETQRNKGNFPGRFSGRQFSNSRSEMNVSTLELGDSALYLCASRVRGLAGQETQYFGPGTRLLVL.

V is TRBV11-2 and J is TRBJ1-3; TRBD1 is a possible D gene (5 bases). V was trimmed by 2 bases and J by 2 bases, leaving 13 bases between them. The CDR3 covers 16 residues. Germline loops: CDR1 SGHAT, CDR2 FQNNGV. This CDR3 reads CASSLSVGGAGNTIYF. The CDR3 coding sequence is TGTGCCAGCAGCTTATCGGTGGGGGGGGCTGGAAACACCATATATTTT.

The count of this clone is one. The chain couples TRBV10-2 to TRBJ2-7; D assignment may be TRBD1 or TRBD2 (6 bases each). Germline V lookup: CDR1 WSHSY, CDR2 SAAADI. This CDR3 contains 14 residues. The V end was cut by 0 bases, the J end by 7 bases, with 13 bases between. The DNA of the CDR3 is TGCGCCAGCAGTGAGTCTAGGGGGGCGGGGGAGCAGTACTTC. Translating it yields CASSESRGAGEQYF.

This CDR3 reads CASSVGSGGPDTGELFF. CDR3 sequence (DNA): TGTGCCAGCAGCGTAGGTTCTGGAGGGCCTGACACCGGGGAGCTGTTTTTT. The chain links TRBV9 to TRBJ2-2; possibly TRBD2 for D (6 bases). The V gene's germline CDR1 is SGDLS and CDR2 YYNGEE. This CDR3 is 17 amino acids long. The V end was cut by 0 bases, the J end by 3 bases, with 15 bases between.

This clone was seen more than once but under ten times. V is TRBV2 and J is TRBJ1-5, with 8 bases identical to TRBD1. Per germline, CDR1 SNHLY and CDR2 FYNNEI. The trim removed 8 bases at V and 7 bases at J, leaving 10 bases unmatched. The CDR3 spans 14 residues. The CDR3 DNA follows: TGTGCCAGCGAATCGGGACAGGCGGGACAGCCCCAGCATTTT. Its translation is CASESGQAGQPQHF.

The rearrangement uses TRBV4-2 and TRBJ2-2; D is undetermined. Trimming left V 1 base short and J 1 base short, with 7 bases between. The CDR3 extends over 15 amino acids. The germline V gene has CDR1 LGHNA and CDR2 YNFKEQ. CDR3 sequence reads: CASSQGTVNTGELFF. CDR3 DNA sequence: TGTGCCAGCAGCCAAGGGACGGTGAACACCGGGGAGCTGTTTTTT.

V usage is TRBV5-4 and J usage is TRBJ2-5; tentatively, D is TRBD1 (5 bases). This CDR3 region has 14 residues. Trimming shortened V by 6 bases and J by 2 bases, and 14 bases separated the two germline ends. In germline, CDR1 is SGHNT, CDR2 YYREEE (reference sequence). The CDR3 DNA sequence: TGTGCCAGCAAGGGGCCAGGACGACAAGAGACCCAGTACTTC. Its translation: CASKGPGRQETQYF.

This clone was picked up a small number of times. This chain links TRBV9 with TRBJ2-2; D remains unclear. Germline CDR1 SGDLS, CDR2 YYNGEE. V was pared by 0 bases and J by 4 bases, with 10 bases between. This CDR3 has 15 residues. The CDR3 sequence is CASSVGSLLTGELFF. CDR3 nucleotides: TGTGCCAGCAGCGTAGGATCCCTCCTCACCGGGGAGCTGTTTTTT.

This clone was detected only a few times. The CDR3 protein is CASSEARVGTSGRGEQYF. CDR3 coding DNA: TGTGCCAGCAGTGAAGCGCGAGTAGGGACTAGCGGGAGAGGCGAGCAGTACTTC. The J gene is TRBJ2-7, the V gene TRBV6-1, with 14 nucleotides matching TRBD2. CDR3 size: 18 residues. V lost 0 bases and J lost 6; bases outside the gene matches: 10. The germline gives CDR1 MNHNS, CDR2 SASEGT.

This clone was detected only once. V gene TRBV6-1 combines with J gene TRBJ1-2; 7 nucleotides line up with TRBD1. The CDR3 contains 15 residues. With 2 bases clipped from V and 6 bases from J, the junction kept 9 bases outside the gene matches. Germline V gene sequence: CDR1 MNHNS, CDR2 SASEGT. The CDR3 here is CASSEYPKGANGYTF. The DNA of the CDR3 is TGTGCCAGCAGTGAATACCCGAAGGGGGCGAATGGCTACACCTTC.

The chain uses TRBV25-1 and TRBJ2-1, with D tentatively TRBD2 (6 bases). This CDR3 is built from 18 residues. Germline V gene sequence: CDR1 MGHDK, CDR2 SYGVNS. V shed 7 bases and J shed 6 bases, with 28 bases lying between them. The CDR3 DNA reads TGTGCCAGCAACAGCGCAGCCAGCGGTCGGGAGCGCTTCAATGAGCAGTTCTTC. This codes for CASNSAASGRERFNEQFF.

The CDR3 DNA is TGTGCCAGCAGTTTATTTGGGGAACAGGGGGCAGGGAACACTGAAGCTTTCTTT. Translating gives CASSLFGEQGAGNTEAFF. This sequence joins TRBV27 and TRBJ1-1; 9 nucleotides line up with TRBD1. Germline loops: CDR1 MNHEY, CDR2 SMNVEV (reference sequence). CDR3 size: 18 residues. J gave up 1 base and V 1 base, and 10 bases lay outside the gene matches.

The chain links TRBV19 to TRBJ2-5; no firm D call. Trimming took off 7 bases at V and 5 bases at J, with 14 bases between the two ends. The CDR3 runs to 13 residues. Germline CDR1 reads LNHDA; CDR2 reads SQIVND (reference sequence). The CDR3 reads CASIPSGGETQYF. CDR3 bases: TGTGCCAGTATCCCATCGGGTGGGGAGACCCAGTACTTC.

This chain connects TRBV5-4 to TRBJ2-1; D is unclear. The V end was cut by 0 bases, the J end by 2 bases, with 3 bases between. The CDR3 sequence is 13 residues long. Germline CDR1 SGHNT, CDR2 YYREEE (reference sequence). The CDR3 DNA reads TGTGCCAGCAGCTTGGATACCTACAATGAGCAGTTCTTC. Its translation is CASSLDTYNEQFF.